Sequencing of this T cell receptor (beta chain) was carried out in a study of blood T cell repertoires in COVID-19. Study-wide context: Spain, Italy and the United States supplied samples that represented acute and convalescent COVID-19. In each case, the material was cDNA or gDNA derived from T cells, B-cell-depleted T cells, or PBMCs.

The CDR3 runs to 13 residues. The V end was cut by 1 base, the J end by 4 bases, with 5 bases between. The germline V gene has CDR1 SGHDN and CDR2 FVKESK. Enrolled during active infection, Seattle patients were then followed longitudinally. Authors' data handling: Reference gene primer amplification gave nucleated cell count estimates. Clones were read by immunoSEQ multiplex PCR, and TCRdb kept only the in-frame ones, dropping some. V and J calls plus clone size are reproduced from that table; the DNA served to infer D and trimming. The sample records 200,000 to 250,000 clones, roughly 88% being singletons.

The TCR originated in a man in his forties or fifties with COVID-19, enrolled during active disease. Sequenced: peripheral blood. V usage is TRBV14 and J usage is TRBJ2-1; D unresolved. CDR3 nucleotides: TGTGCCAGCAGCCAAGTCCTGTACAATGAGCAGTTCTTC. Its translation is CASSQVLYNEQFF.